Each of the 16 T cell receptor beta chains below was sequenced from the same sample in a study of blood T cell repertoires in COVID-19. Using immunoSEQ multiplex PCR, the repertoire was profiled, and TCRdb retains in-frame clones only, with some absent. The sample yields about 88,000 clones, over 75% seen once. Material for sequencing was peripheral blood. Receptors originate from a man at least 80 years old with acute or convalescent COVID-19.

The gene calls are TRBV5-1 and TRBJ1-1; 8 bases match TRBD1. The ends lost 6 bases at V and 9 bases at J; junction bases unmatched: 7. This CDR3 spans 12 amino acids. In germline, CDR1 is SGHRS, CDR2 YFSETQ. DNA for the CDR3: TGCGCCAGCACAGGGGGCGGGAATAAAGCTTTCTTT. Translating it yields CASTGGGNKAFF.

The chain carries TRBV6-6 and TRBJ2-7; 9 bases line up with TRBD1. CDR1 is MNHNY and CDR2 is SVGAGI in the germline V gene (reference sequence). V dropped 5 bases and J dropped 5; count of bases not matched to a gene: 10. The CDR3 is 15 amino acids. The CDR3 nucleotides read TGTGCCAGCAGTCAACCGGGACAGGGTCTAAACGAGCAGTACTTC. Translation gives CASSQPGQGLNEQYF.

The rearrangement links TRBV11-2 to TRBJ2-7; unclear D gene. The V end lost 1 base, the J end lost 1 base, and 5 bases lay between the germline ends. This CDR3 has 13 amino acids. Germline V CDR1 and CDR2: SGHAT, FQNNGV. The CDR3 reads CASSLGESYEQYF. CDR3 sequence (DNA): TGTGCCAGCAGCTTAGGAGAATCCTACGAGCAGTACTTC.

CDR3 amino acids: CASSATGDYGYTF. CDR3 DNA: TGCGCCAGCAGCGCGACAGGGGACTATGGCTACACCTTC. The rearrangement links TRBV5-1 to TRBJ1-2, with 8 bases lining up with TRBD1. Germline V gene data show CDR1 as SGHRS and CDR2 as YFSETQ. The CDR3 is 13 residues long. V shed 4 bases and J 3 bases; nucleotides not matched to a gene: 2. Full variable domain (outside the CDR3, taken from reference TRBV5-1 and TRBJ1-2): KAGVTQTPRYLIKTRGQQVTLSCSPISGHRSVSWYQQTPGQGLQFLFEYFSETQRNKGNFPGRFSGRQFSNSRSEMNVSTLELGDSALYLCASSATGDYGYTFGSGTRLTVV.

The rearrangement uses TRBV10-3 and TRBJ2-7; D might be TRBD1 (5 bases). This CDR3 region has 13 residues. Germline V gives CDR1 ENHRY, CDR2 SYGVKD. V was shortened by 4 bases and J by 3 bases, with 10 bases between the two germline ends. The CDR3 loop is CAISGAGLYEQYF. The CDR3 nucleotides read TGTGCCATCAGTGGGGCAGGGCTCTACGAGCAGTACTTC.

The chain employs TRBV9 and TRBJ1-2; D is unresolved. Trimming removed 3 bases at V and 2 bases at J, with 14 bases between. Per germline, CDR1 SGDLS and CDR2 YYNGEE. This CDR3 is 15 amino acids long. CDR3 DNA: TGTGCCAGCAGCGGAGGCCCGATAGTGAACTATGGCTACACCTTC. This gives the protein CASSGGPIVNYGYTF. Complete variable domain (other parts from reference TRBV9 and TRBJ1-2): DSGVTQTPKHLITATGQRVTLRCSPRSGDLSVYWYQQSLDQGLQFLIQYYNGEERAKGNILERFSAQQFPDLHSELNLSSLELGDSALYFCASSGGPIVNYGYTFGSGTRLTVV.

The gene calls are TRBV30 and TRBJ1-2; 9 nucleotides line up with TRBD1. J was trimmed by 7 bases and V by 5 bases; bases with no gene match: 8. Per germline, CDR1 GTSNPN and CDR2 SVGIG (reference sequence). This CDR3 is 13 amino acids long. CDR3 region: CAWAPQGAGGYTF. The CDR3 nucleotides are TGTGCCTGGGCACCACAGGGGGCGGGTGGCTACACCTTC. The whole variable domain, remainder taken from reference TRBV30 and TRBJ1-2, is SQTIHQWPATLVQPVGSPLSLECTVEGTSNPNLYWYRQAAGRGLQLLFYSVGIGQISSEVPQNLSASRPQDRQFILSSKKLLLSDSGFYLCAWAPQGAGGYTFGSGTRLTVV.

This chain joins TRBV10-3 and TRBJ2-7; 13 nucleotides agree with TRBD2. The CDR3 has 16 residues. Germline trimming cut 8 bases from V and 1 base from J; bases unmatched to any gene: 8. From germline, CDR1 is ENHRY and CDR2 SYGVKD. Here the CDR3 reads CAIEEGGLAGSYEQYF. CDR3 nucleotide sequence: TGTGCCATCGAGGAGGGGGGACTAGCGGGGTCCTACGAGCAGTACTTC.

This chain joins TRBV6-5 and TRBJ2-1; 10 bases match TRBD1. The length of the CDR3 is 15 residues. V lost 5 bases to trimming and J lost 6 bases; unmatched junction nucleotides: 7. Germline V gives CDR1 MNHEY, CDR2 SVGAGI. The CDR3 sequence: CASSSRDRGPNEQFF. For the CDR3, the DNA is TGTGCCAGCAGTAGCCGGGACAGGGGCCCCAATGAGCAGTTCTTC.

The chain uses TRBV5-1 and TRBJ1-3; 8 positions match TRBD1. This CDR3 has 16 amino acids. Germline trimming cut 4 bases from V and 3 bases from J; bases unmatched to any gene: 9. Germline CDR1 and CDR2: SGHRS and YFSETQ. The chain's CDR3 is CASSTTGALIGNTIYF. CDR3 bases: TGCGCCAGCAGCACGACAGGGGCCCTTATTGGAAACACCATATATTTT.

This chain links TRBV23-1 with TRBJ2-5, with D possibly being TRBD1 (5 bases). TRBV23-1 is given ORF status, its function remaining uncertain. The CDR3 sequence is 16 residues long. V was pared by 0 bases and J by 2 bases, with 13 bases between. CDR3 protein: CASSQSPRVGQETQYF. In nucleotides, the CDR3 is TGCGCCAGCAGTCAATCCCCCAGGGTCGGGCAAGAGACCCAGTACTTC.

The chain has TRBV4-1 and TRBJ2-7; 8 nucleotides match TRBD1. CDR1 and CDR2 from the germline V gene are MGHRA and YSYEKL. The CDR3 extends over 17 amino acids. V was pared by 1 base and J by 2 bases, with 10 bases of the junction left unmatched. CDR3 bases: TGCGCCAGCAGCCAAGCAAAGGACAGGGAAAGAGCCTACGAGCAGTACTTC. It translates to CASSQAKDRERAYEQYF.

V gene TRBV2 combines with J gene TRBJ1-3; D is possibly TRBD1 (5 bases). Trimming cost V 2 bases and J 0 bases, with 11 bases left between them. This CDR3 has 16 amino acids. The germline CDR1 and CDR2 sequences are SNHLY and FYNNEI. In DNA form, the CDR3 reads TGTGCCAGCAGTGAAAGGGGCGGATTCTCTGGAAACACCATATATTTT. Translation: CASSERGGFSGNTIYF.

The chain uses TRBV18 and TRBJ2-1; 9 nucleotides line up with TRBD1. In germline, CDR1 is KGHSH, CDR2 LQKENI. This CDR3 spans 15 amino acids. Trimming removed 5 bases from V and 3 bases from J; junction bases left unmatched: 5. The CDR3 reads CASSSWTGDYNEQFF. For the CDR3, the DNA is TGTGCCAGCTCATCTTGGACAGGGGACTACAATGAGCAGTTCTTC.

V and J are TRBV6-2 or TRBV6-3 and TRBJ1-2; D is ambiguous. The CDR3 runs to 14 residues. V shed 3 bases and J shed 5 bases, with 13 bases lying between them. In germline, CDR1 is MNHEY, CDR2 SVGEGT. The CDR3 nucleotides read TGTGCCAGCAGTTATTCGACACCGCCTTATGGCTACACCTTC. The encoded protein is CASSYSTPPYGYTF.

The chain recombines TRBV6-5 with TRBJ1-2; D not resolved. V was cut by 4 bases and J by 0 bases, with 6 bases left in between. Germline V gene data show CDR1 as MNHEY and CDR2 as SVGAGI. CDR3 length: 13 residues. The CDR3 spells CASSLQTNYGYTF. In DNA form, the CDR3 reads TGTGCCAGCAGTTTACAAACTAACTATGGCTACACCTTC.